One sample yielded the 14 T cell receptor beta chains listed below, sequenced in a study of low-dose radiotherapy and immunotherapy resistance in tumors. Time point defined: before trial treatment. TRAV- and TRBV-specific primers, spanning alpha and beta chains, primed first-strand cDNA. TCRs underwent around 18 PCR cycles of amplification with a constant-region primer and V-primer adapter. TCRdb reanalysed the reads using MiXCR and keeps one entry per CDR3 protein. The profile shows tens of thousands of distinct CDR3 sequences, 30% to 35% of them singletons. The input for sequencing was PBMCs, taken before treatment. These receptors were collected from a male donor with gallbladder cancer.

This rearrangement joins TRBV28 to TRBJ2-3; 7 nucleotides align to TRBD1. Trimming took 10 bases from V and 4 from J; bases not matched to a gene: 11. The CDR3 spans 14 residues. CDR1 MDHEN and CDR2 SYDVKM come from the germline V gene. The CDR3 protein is CATQNRGFADTQYF. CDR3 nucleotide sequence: TGTGCCACCCAAAACAGGGGATTTGCAGATACGCAGTATTTT.

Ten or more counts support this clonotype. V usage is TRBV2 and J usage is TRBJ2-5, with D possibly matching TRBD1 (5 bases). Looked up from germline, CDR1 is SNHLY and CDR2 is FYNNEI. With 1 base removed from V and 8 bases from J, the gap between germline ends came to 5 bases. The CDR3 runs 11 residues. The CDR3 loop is CASSEGGTQYF. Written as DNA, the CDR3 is TGTGCCAGCAGTGAAGGGGGCACCCAGTACTTC.

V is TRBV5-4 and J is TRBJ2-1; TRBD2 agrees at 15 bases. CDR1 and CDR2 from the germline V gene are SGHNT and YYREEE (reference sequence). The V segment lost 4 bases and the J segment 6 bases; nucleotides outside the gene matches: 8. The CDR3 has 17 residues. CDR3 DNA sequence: TGTGCCAGCAGCAAAGCGGGACTAGCGGGAGGATTCAATGAGCAGTTCTTC. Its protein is CASSKAGLAGGFNEQFF.

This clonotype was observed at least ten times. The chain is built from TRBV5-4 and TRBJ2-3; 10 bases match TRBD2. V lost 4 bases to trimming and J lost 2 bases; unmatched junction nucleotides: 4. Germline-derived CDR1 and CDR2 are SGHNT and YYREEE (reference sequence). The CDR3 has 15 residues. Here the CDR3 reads CASSRTSGTTDTQYF. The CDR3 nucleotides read TGTGCCAGCAGCAGAACTAGCGGGACCACAGATACGCAGTATTTT.

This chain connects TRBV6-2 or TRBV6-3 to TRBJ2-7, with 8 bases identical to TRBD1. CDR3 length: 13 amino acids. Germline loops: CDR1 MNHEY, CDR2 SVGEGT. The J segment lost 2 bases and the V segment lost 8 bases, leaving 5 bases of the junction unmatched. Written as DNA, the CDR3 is TGTGCCAGCCGAGGACAGGGTGCCTACGAGCAGTACTTC. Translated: CASRGQGAYEQYF.

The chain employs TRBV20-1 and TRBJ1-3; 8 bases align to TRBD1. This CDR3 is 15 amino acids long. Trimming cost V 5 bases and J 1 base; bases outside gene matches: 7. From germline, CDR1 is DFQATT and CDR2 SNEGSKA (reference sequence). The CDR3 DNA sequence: TGCAGTGCTGGAACAGGGGACAGGTCTGGAAACACCATATATTTT. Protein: CSAGTGDRSGNTIYF.

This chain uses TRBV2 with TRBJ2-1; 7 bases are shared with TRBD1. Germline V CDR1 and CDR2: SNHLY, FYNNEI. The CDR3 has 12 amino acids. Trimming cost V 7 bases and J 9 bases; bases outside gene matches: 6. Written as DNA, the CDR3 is TGTGCCAGCAAAAAGACAGGGCCTGAGCAGTTCTTC. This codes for CASKKTGPEQFF.

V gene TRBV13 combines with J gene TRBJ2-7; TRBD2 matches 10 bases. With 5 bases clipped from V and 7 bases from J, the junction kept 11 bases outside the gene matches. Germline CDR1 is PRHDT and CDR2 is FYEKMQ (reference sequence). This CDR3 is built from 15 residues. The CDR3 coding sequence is TGTGCCAGCAGCCCGGCAAGCGGGGGGGCTGGAGAGCAGTACTTC. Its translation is CASSPASGGAGEQYF.

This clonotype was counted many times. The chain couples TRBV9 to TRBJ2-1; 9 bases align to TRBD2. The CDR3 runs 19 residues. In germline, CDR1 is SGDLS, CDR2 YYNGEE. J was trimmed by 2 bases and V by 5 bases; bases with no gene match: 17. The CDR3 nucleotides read TGTGCCAGCAGTGGAAGAGGCTCCTCTAGCGGGGAACCCTACAATGAGCAGTTCTTC. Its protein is CASSGRGSSSGEPYNEQFF.

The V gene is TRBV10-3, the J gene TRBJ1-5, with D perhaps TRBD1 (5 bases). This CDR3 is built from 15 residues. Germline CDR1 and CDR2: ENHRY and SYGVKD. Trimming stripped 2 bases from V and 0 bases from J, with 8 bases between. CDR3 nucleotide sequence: TGTGCCATCAGTGAGCGGGACCCTAGCAATCAGCCCCAGCATTTT. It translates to CAISERDPSNQPQHF.

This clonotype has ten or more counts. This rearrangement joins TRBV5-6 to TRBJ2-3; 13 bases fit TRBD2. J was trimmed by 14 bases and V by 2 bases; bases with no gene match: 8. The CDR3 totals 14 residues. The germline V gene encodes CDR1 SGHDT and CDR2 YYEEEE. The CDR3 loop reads CASSLRTSGGSTYF. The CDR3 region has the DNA TGTGCCAGCAGCTTACGGACTAGCGGGGGTTCCACGTATTTT.

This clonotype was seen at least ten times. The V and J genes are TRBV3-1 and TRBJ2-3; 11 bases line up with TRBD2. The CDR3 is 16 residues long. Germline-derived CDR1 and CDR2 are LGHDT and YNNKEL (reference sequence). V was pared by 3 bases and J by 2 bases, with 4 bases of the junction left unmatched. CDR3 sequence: CASSQVAGGPTDTQYF. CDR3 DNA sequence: TGTGCCAGCAGCCAGGTAGCGGGGGGGCCCACAGATACGCAGTATTTT.

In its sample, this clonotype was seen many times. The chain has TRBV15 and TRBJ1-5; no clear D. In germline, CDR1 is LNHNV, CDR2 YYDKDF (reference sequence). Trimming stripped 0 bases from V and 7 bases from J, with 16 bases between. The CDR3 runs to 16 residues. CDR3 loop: CATSRDRTALGQPQHF. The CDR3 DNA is TGTGCCACCAGCAGAGATAGAACGGCTCTGGGGCAGCCCCAGCATTTT.

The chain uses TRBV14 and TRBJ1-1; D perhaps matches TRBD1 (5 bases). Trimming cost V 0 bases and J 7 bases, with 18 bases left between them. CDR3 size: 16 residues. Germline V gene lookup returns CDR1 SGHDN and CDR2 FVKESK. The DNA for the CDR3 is TGTGCCAGCAGCCAAGACCCCTCACAGGTGATCAGTGAAGCTTTCTTT. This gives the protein CASSQDPSQVISEAFF.